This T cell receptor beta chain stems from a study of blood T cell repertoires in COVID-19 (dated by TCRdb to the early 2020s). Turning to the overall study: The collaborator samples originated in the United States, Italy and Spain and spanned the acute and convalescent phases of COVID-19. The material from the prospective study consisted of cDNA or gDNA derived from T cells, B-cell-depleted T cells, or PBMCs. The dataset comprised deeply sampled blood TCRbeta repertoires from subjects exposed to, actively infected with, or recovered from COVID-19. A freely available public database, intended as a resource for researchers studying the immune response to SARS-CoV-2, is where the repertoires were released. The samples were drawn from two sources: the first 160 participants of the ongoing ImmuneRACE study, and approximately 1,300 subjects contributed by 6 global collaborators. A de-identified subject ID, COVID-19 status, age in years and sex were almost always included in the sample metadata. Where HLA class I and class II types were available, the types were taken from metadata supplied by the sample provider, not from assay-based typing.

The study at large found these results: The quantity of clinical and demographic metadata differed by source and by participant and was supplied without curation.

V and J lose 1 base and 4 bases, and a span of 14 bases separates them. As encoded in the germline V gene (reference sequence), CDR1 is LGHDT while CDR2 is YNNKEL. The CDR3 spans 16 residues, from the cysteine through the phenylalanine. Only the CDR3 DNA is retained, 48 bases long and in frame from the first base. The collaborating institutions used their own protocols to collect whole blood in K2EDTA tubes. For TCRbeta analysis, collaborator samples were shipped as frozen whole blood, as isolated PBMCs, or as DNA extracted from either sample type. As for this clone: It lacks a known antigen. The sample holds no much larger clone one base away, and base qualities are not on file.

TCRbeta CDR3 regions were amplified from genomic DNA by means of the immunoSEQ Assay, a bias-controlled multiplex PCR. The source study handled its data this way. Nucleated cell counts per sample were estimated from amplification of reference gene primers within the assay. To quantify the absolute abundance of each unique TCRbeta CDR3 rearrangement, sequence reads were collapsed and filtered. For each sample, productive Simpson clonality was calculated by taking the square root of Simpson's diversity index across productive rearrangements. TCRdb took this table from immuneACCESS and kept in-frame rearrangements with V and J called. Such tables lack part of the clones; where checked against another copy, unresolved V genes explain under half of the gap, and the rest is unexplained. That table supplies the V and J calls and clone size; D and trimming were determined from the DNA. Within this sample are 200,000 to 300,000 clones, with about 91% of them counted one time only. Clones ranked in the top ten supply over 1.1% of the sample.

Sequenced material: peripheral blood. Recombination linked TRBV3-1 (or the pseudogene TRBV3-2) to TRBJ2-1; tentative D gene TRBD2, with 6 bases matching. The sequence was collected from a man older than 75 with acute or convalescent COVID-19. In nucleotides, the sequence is TGTGCCAGCAGCCAAGGACCAGGAGGGGTGTACAATGAGCAGTTCTTC. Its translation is CASSQGPGGVYNEQFF.